The T cell receptor beta chain under discussion was sequenced for a study of blood T cells in healthy people across ages (dated by TCRdb to the mid-2010s). As for the study more broadly: In model experiments, template switching captured about one uniquely barcoded TCR beta cDNA molecule for every two T cells. To track age-related changes in TCR beta repertoire diversity, the study relied on deep sequencing normalized with unique cDNA molecular identifiers. The donors were split into four age groups: young (average approximately 16 years), middle-aged (nearly 40), aged (about 56) and long-lived (under 90). To avoid experimental bias, donors of different ages were randomly spread across the sequencing lanes. The study analyzed two additional independent replicas of 1 million unique cDNA reads from the same blood draw for two donors, one aged 18 to 30 and one aged 80 or older. Study-wide conclusions, independent of this receptor: Estimates of total diversity based on one million sequenced T cells were regarded as lower bounds and as underestimates. There was a strong correlation between observed TCR beta diversity and the percentage of naive T cells measured by flow cytometry. As age increased, observed TCR beta diversity per million T cells dropped in a roughly linear way, and a significant reduction was already evident by age 40. Compared with the aged group, the long-lived group had more naive CD4+ T cells, fewer expanded clones and increased TCR diversity, suggesting age selection. Because donor CMV infection status was unknown, age-related changes in expanded clonotypes were potentially confounded. Conclusive comparison of naive and antigen-experienced compartments was prevented by the profiling of bulk unsorted PBMCs.

As regards this clonotype: Its antigen has not been determined. Base-call qualities are not available, and no considerably larger clone is one nucleotide away.

Taken from the germline V gene (reference sequence), the CDR1 and CDR2 loops are LGHDT and YNNKEL. The cysteine opens and the phenylalanine closes a CDR3 of 15 amino acids. Just CDR3 DNA is preserved here, 45 bases in frame from base 1. V is pared back by 0 bases and J by 6 bases, with 15 bases lying between the germline termini. The donors were roughly 39 Caucasian individuals from Russia, aged roughly 6 to 90 years, who were systemically healthy. Each donor gave 8 to 10 milliliters of peripheral blood, drawn into EDTA-treated Vacutainer tubes. PBMCs were isolated by Ficoll-Paque density-gradient centrifugation, with at least 6 million obtained per sample. Total RNA, at least 5.5 micrograms per sample, was extracted from PBMCs with Trizol reagent. For every donor, an aliquot of PBMCs went through flow cytometry to measure the percentages of naive CD45RAhigh/CD27high T cells. The library relied on 5' RACE. The sequencer was an Illumina HiSeq 2500. A second PCR of roughly 7 to 11 cycles was performed with a sample-barcoded 5' primer and a J-beta primer mix. A unique molecular identifier was introduced onto each TCR beta cDNA molecule by a template-switch 5' adaptor carrying 12 random nucleotides. Each sample yielded at least 3 million CDR3-containing paired-end reads. The Mint cDNA synthesis kit, primed by a TRBC-specific oligonucleotide, was used to synthesize first-strand cDNA from all RNA. Following uracil-DNA glycosylase treatment, all cDNA underwent a first 18-cycle PCR with the universal primers M1SS and BC2_uni_R. The source study handled its data this way. For normalization, 1 million high-quality reads were randomly selected from each sample, with every read carrying a distinct molecular identifier. Instead of being binned into consensus sequences, reads with shared molecular identifiers were discarded. MiTCR, run with a Q25 quality threshold and the strictest error-elimination algorithm, handled CDR3 identification, clonotype clustering and error correction. A nonparametric unseen species model with Euler transformation was used to estimate a lower bound on total TCR beta diversity. TCRdb took the public reads, trimmed them with fastp at Q25, ran MiXCR for clone calling and kept in-frame beta chains. Each CDR3 protein gets just one entry, which takes the most common genes and DNA from the rows behind it. The V and J calls follow TCRdb's processing rather than the paper's. The sample table records about a million distinct CDR3 sequences; around 48% of these occur just once. The ten largest clones take up about an eighth of the sample.

The sequence joins TRBV3-1 to TRBJ2-7; the D segment may tentatively be TRBD1 or TRBD2, each giving 5 matched bases. The TCR originated in a man aged 25-45 years in good health. Sequencing was done on a sample of blood. The base sequence is TGTGCCAGCAGCCAAGATCAGCGGTTAAGGGGCGAGCAGTACTTC. This translates into CASSQDQRLRGEQYF.